The rows below give T cell receptor beta chains drawn from one sample of a study of blood T cell repertoires in COVID-19. The data were produced by immunoSEQ multiplex PCR, yet TCRdb's version contains in-frame clones alone and is incomplete. The table lists roughly 260,000 clones, roughly 84% of them singletons. Input material: peripheral blood. Receptor source: a woman in her late teens or twenties with acute or convalescent COVID-19. The CDR3 runs from the conserved cysteine through the conserved F or W. The D gene is left open where the match is weak. Part of the rows lack a size; the others show once, few, many or a class for expanded clones.

j_call d_call clone_size v_call cdr3_aa cdr3_nt
TRBJ1-2 TRBD1 few TRBV6-6 CASSGTLQGSYGYTF TGTGCCAGCAGTGGTACCCTACAGGGGTCCTATGGCTACACCTTC
TRBJ1-1 TRBD1 . TRBV5-1 CASSLGDREWSEAFF TGCGCCAGCAGCTTAGGGGACAGGGAATGGTCTGAAGCTTTCTTT
TRBJ2-1 . . TRBV29-1 CSVSSGHNEQFF TGCAGCGTATCCTCAGGGCACAATGAGCAGTTCTTC
TRBJ1-6 TRBD1 . TRBV6-5 CASSYGTGRIRSPLHF TGTGCCAGCAGTTACGGGACAGGCAGGATTCGTTCACCCCTCCACTTT
TRBJ2-1 . . TRBV7-6 CASKISPGSWADNEQFF TGTGCCAGCAAGATAAGCCCGGGGAGTTGGGCTGACAATGAGCAGTTCTTC
TRBJ2-2 . once TRBV25-1 CASSGQGMGTGELFF TGTGCCAGCAGTGGCCAGGGGATGGGCACCGGGGAGCTGTTTTTT
TRBJ2-5 . . TRBV28 CASSRRQLLQETQYF TGTGCCAGCAGTCGCCGACAGCTCCTACAAGAGACCCAGTACTTC
TRBJ1-6 TRBD1 . TRBV7-2 CASSLGGQNNSPLHF TGTGCCAGCAGCTTAGGGGGACAGAATAATTCACCCCTCCACTTT
TRBJ2-3 TRBD1 . TRBV6-2/TRBV6-3 CASSYSPGGRTDTQYF TGTGCCAGCAGTTACTCGCCAGGGGGCCGCACAGATACGCAGTATTTT
TRBJ2-1 TRBD2 . TRBV7-3 CASSPGRTSSLNEQFF TGTGCCAGCAGCCCCGGCCGGACTAGCTCCCTGAATGAGCAGTTCTTC
TRBJ1-1 . . TRBV30 CACNGGQRALGTEAFF TGTGCCTGCAACGGGGGTCAGCGGGCCCTAGGGACTGAAGCTTTCTTT
TRBJ1-6 . . TRBV28 CASSGVGVWNSPLHF TGTGCCAGTTCGGGGGTCGGGGTTTGGAATTCACCCCTCCACTTT
TRBJ2-3 TRBD2 . TRBV30 CAWRERVGGPDTQYF TGTGCCTGGCGAGAAAGGGTGGGAGGGCCAGATACGCAGTATTTT
TRBJ2-1 . . TRBV3-1/TRBV3-2 CASSPPGASSYNEQFF TGTGCCAGCAGCCCCCCAGGGGCAAGCTCCTACAATGAGCAGTTCTTC
TRBJ1-2 TRBD1 . TRBV15 CATSREDRGRLDGYTF TGTGCCACCAGCAGAGAAGACAGGGGAAGGTTGGACGGCTACACCTTC
TRBJ1-6 . . TRBV6-6 CASSRQNSPLHF TGTGCCAGCAGCAGACAGAATTCACCCCTCCACTTT
TRBJ2-1 . . TRBV6-5 CASMERAVRRQFF TGTGCCAGCATGGAGCGGGCGGTAAGGAGGCAGTTCTTC
TRBJ2-7 TRBD2 . TRBV7-2 CASSLAITSGDYEQYF TGTGCCAGCAGCTTAGCCATAACTAGCGGGGACTACGAGCAGTACTTC
TRBJ1-5 . . TRBV28 CASSPPSWPQHF TGTGCCAGCAGTCCCCCTTCTTGGCCCCAGCATTTT
TRBJ1-2 . . TRBV6-5 CASSGDGPANYGYTF TGTGCCAGCTCAGGCGACGGTCCAGCTAACTATGGCTACACCTTC
TRBJ1-6 TRBD1 . TRBV7-2 CASSLDRGPGNSPLHF TGTGCCAGCAGCTTGGACAGGGGGCCGGGGAATTCACCCCTCCACTTT
TRBJ2-3 . . TRBV5-8 CASSLVGSGGDFTDTQYF TGTGCCAGCAGCTTGGTTGGGAGCGGAGGGGACTTCACAGATACGCAGTATTTT
TRBJ1-6 TRBD1 . TRBV6-2/TRBV6-3 CASSSAGQHNSPLHF TGTGCCAGCAGTTCGGCGGGACAGCATAATTCACCCCTCCACTTT
TRBJ1-1 TRBD1 . TRBV19 CASQTGLNTEAFF TGTGCCAGCCAGACAGGGTTGAACACTGAAGCTTTCTTT
TRBJ2-7 TRBD1 . TRBV19 CASSLGTDSYEQYF TGTGCCAGTAGTCTTGGGACAGACTCCTACGAGCAGTACTTC
TRBJ1-4 TRBD1 . TRBV9 CASSYGTVPNEKLFF TGTGCCAGCAGCTACGGGACAGTACCGAATGAAAAACTGTTTTTT
TRBJ2-1 . once TRBV6-2/TRBV6-3 CASSYWEGGNEQFF TGTGCCAGCAGTTATTGGGAGGGGGGCAATGAGCAGTTCTTC
TRBJ2-7 . . TRBV6-5 CASTLQGRNSYEQYF TGTGCCAGCACCTTACAGGGTAGGAACTCCTACGAGCAGTACTTC
TRBJ2-7 TRBD1 . TRBV5-6 CASSLVDRVHEQYF TGTGCCAGCAGCCTTGTCGACAGGGTCCACGAGCAGTACTTC
TRBJ1-1 . . TRBV12-3/TRBV12-4 CATTRGGNTEAFF TGTGCCACCACAAGGGGAGGGAACACTGAAGCTTTCTTT
TRBJ2-1 TRBD2 . TRBV5-1 CASSILAGGPRSEQFF TGCGCCAGCAGCATCCTAGCGGGAGGGCCTAGAAGTGAGCAGTTCTTC
TRBJ1-2 . . TRBV3-1/TRBV3-2 CASSPTRTPGGGYTF TGTGCCAGCAGCCCCACGCGGACCCCGGGAGGGGGCTACACCTTC
TRBJ2-1 . few TRBV10-3 CAASGSDNEQFF TGTGCCGCGAGCGGGTCCGACAATGAGCAGTTCTTC
TRBJ2-5 . . TRBV30 CAWSRDGQETQYF TGTGCCTGGAGTCGGGATGGCCAAGAGACCCAGTACTTC
TRBJ2-2 . . TRBV3-1/TRBV3-2 CASSQDQDMNTGELFF TGTGCCAGCAGCCAAGATCAGGACATGAACACCGGGGAGCTGTTTTTT
TRBJ2-1 TRBD1 . TRBV3-1/TRBV3-2 CASSQGTGQGSYNEQFF TGTGCCAGCAGCCAGGGAACGGGACAGGGGTCCTACAATGAGCAGTTCTTC
TRBJ2-5 . . TRBV4-2 CASSQGQEETQYF TGTGCCAGCAGCCAAGGACAGGAAGAGACCCAGTACTTC
TRBJ1-2 . . TRBV5-6 CASSLVLGLGYGYTF TGTGCCAGCAGCTTGGTACTGGGGCTAGGCTATGGCTACACCTTC
TRBJ2-2 TRBD1 . TRBV19 CASSVTGGTGELFF TGTGCCAGTAGTGTCACAGGGGGCACCGGGGAGCTGTTTTTT
TRBJ2-1 TRBD1 once TRBV2 CASSDTRGSLGEQFF TGTGCCAGCAGTGATACCAGGGGGTCCCTGGGTGAGCAGTTCTTC
TRBJ2-1 . . TRBV7-3 CASSSGLSSYNEQFF TGTGCCAGCAGCTCCGGACTTAGCTCCTACAATGAGCAGTTCTTC
TRBJ2-7 . . TRBV28 CASSSPPGEQYF TGTGCCAGCAGTTCACCACCGGGAGAGCAGTACTTC
TRBJ1-1 TRBD1 . TRBV13 CASSLIPTGGSDTEAFF TGTGCCAGCAGCTTAATACCGACAGGGGGGTCAGACACTGAAGCTTTCTTT
TRBJ2-2 . . TRBV18 CASSWTPANTGELFF TGTGCCAGCTCATGGACACCCGCGAACACCGGGGAGCTGTTTTTT
TRBJ2-1 TRBD2 . TRBV10-3 CAISEVLAGASYNEQFF TGTGCCATCAGTGAGGTGCTAGCGGGAGCTTCCTACAATGAGCAGTTCTTC
TRBJ2-3 TRBD2 . TRBV6-6 CASRAAGVGSDTQYF TGTGCCAGCAGAGCAGCGGGAGTGGGGTCAGATACGCAGTATTTT
TRBJ1-4 . . TRBV19 CASSITLDFTNEKLFF TGTGCCAGTAGTATAACCCTGGACTTCACTAATGAAAAACTGTTTTTT
TRBJ2-3 TRBD2 . TRBV3-1/TRBV3-2 CASSPGLAGGPRTSDTQYF TGTGCCAGCAGCCCCGGACTAGCGGGAGGGCCAAGAACATCAGATACGCAGTATTTT
TRBJ1-4 . . TRBV13 CASSVQGREKLFF TGTGCCAGCAGCGTACAGGGAAGAGAAAAACTGTTTTTT
TRBJ2-7 . . TRBV30 CAWIRLSGASYEQYF TGTGCCTGGATAAGGTTGTCTGGAGCTTCCTACGAGCAGTACTTC
TRBJ1-1 TRBD1 . TRBV4-3 CASSQMNRDRQITEAFF TGCGCCAGCAGCCAAATGAACCGGGACAGGCAGATCACTGAAGCTTTCTTT
TRBJ1-6 . . TRBV30 CAWSVGGRSPLHF TGTGCCTGGAGTGTCGGGGGGCGGTCACCCCTCCACTTT
TRBJ1-2 . . TRBV29-1 CSGALQNYGYTF TGCAGCGGCGCACTGCAAAACTATGGCTACACCTTC